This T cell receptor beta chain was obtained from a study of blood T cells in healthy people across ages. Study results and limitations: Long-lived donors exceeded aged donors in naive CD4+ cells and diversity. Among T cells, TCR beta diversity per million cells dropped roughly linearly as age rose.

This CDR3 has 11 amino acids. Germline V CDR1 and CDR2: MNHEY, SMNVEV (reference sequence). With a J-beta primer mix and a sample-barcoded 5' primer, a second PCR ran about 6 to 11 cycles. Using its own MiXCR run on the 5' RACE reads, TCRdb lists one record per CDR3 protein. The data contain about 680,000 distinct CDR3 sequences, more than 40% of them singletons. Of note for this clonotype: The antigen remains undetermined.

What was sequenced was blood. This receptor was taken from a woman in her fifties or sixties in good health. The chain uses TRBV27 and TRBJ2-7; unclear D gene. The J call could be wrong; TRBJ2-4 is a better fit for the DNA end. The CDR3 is CARNAENIQYF. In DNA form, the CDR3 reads TGTGCCAGAAACGCGGAGAACATTCAGTACTTC.